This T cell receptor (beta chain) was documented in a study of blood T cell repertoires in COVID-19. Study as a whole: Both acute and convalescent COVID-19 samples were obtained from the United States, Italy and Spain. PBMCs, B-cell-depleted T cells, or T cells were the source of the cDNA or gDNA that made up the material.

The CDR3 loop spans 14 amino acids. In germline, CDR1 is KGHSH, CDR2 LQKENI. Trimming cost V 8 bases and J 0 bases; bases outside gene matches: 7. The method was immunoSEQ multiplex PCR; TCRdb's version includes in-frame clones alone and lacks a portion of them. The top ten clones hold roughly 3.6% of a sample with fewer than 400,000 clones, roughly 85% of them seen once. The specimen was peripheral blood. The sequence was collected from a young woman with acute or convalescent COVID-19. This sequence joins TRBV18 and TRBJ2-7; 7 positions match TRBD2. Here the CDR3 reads CASQMGGTSYEQYF. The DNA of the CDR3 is TGTGCCAGCCAAATGGGGGGGACCTCCTACGAGCAGTACTTC.